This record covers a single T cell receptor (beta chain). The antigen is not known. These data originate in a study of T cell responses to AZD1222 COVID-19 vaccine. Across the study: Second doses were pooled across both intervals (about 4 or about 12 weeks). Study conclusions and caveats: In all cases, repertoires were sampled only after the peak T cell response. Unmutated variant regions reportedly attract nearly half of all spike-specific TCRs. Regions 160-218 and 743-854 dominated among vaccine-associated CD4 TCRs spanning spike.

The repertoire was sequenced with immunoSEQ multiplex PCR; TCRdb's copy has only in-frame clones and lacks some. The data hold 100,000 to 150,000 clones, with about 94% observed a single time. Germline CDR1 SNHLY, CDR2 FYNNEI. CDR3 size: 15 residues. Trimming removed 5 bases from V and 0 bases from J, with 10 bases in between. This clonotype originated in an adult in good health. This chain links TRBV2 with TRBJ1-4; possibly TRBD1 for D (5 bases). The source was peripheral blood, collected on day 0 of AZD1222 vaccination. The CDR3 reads CASSFRGTTNEKLFF. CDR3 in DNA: TGTGCCAGCAGTTTCCGGGGGACAACTAATGAAAAACTGTTTTTT. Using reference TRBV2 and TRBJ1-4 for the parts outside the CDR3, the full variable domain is EPEVTQTPSHQVTQMGQEVILRCVPISNHLYFYWYRQILGQKVEFLVSFYNNEISEKSEIFDDQFSVERPDGSNFTLKIRSTKLEDSAMYFCASSFRGTTNEKLFFGSGTQLSVL.